This note documents a single T cell receptor (beta chain) sequence. Antigen: not known. This sample is part of a study of graft-versus-host responses after intestinal transplantation. Per the germline V gene, CDR1 is MNHNS and CDR2 is SASEGT. The CDR3 loop spans 20 amino acids. Germline trimming cut 2 bases from V and 0 bases from J; bases unmatched to any gene: 10. The repertoire was sequenced with immunoSEQ multiplex PCR; TCRdb's copy has only in-frame clones and lacks some. The sample has roughly 75,000 clones; 91% are singletons. The clonotype was recovered from a human donor who received an intestinal transplant. V is TRBV6-1 and J is TRBJ2-6; 10 bases are shared with TRBD2. This material consisted of unstimulated CD4+ T cells sorted from spleen or lymph node cells, taken before intestinal transplant. The CDR3 is CASSERPLAGVYSGANVLTF. The CDR3 region has the DNA TGTGCCAGCAGTGAACGTCCCCTAGCGGGAGTTTACTCTGGGGCCAACGTCCTGACTTTC.